This T cell receptor (beta chain) was sequenced for a study of T cell changes during pregnancy in multiple sclerosis. Germline V gene sequence: CDR1 MDHEN, CDR2 SYDVKM. The CDR3 length is 14 residues. Trimming removed 3 bases at V and 5 bases at J, with 14 bases between. Assay: immunoSEQ multiplex PCR; the TCRdb copy retains only in-frame clones and omits some. The table has about 76,000 clones, roughly 92% seen once. The source was peripheral blood, collected in the first trimester of pregnancy. The rearrangement joins TRBV28 to TRBJ2-7; D is undetermined. The clonotype originates from a female donor in good health, enrolled as a control in a pregnancy study. The CDR3 loop is CASSLAGKVHEQYF. The CDR3 DNA reads as TGTGCCAGCAGTTTGGCAGGCAAAGTTCACGAGCAGTACTTC.